Sequencing of this T cell receptor (beta chain) was carried out in a study of Ad26.COV2.S vaccination and SARS-CoV-2 variants. About the research overall: Recipients of Ad26.COV2.S got it intramuscularly, once or twice 56 days apart. Study-wide findings and caveats: Overall T cell responses may have been underestimated by the analyses of TCR breadth and depth. Recipients of either vaccine or placebo displayed similar breadth of non-spike TCRs.

This sample's treatment: some 20 received Ad26.COV2.S at low or high dose, single or two shots; several received placebo; per-sample allocation not given. Specimen acquisition occurred on day 63 following the initial vaccine or placebo injection. In Boston, the donor was an adult between 18-55 years of age. Using immunoSEQ multiplex PCR, the repertoire was profiled, and TCRdb retains in-frame clones only, with some absent. The sample gives hundreds of thousands of clones, more than 70% of which show up once; approximately 1.5% is in the top ten. The table lists this clone with a few counts. The antigen is undetermined. The V gene's germline CDR1 is SQVTM and CDR2 ANQGSEA. Trimming took off 4 bases at V and 6 bases at J, with 8 bases between the two ends. The CDR3 sequence is 11 residues long.

Source: peripheral blood, taken in a trial of Ad26.COV2.S vaccine versus placebo. This TCR was recovered from a person between 18 and 59 years old who received the Ad26.COV2.S COVID-19 vaccine or a placebo. The V gene is TRBV29-1, the J gene TRBJ2-3, with D unclear. This chain's CDR3 is CSVGGRDTQYF. CDR3 in DNA: TGCAGCGTTGGGGGTCGGGATACGCAGTATTTT.